These 28 T cell receptor beta chains came from one sample sequenced in a study of radiation and T cells in renal cell carcinoma (TCRdb year 2020). Libraries were built with the immunoSEQ multiplex PCR assay. TCRdb limited this immuneACCESS table to in-frame rearrangements with V and J called. A share of clones is missing; checked studies link under half to unresolved V genes, and the rest is unexplained. Recorded for this sample are about 47,000 clones; 80% of them occurred a single time. The top ten clones comprise around 28% of the sample. The label giving this sample's time point can be read as: blood 2 weeks post-SBRT. The sample's treatment or condition label is to be understood as: 15 Gy SBRT to primary tumor, nephrectomy 4 weeks later. This sample comprised blood, obtained from a patient whose treatment included radiotherapy and nephrectomy. All receptors derive from a woman in her 70s with renal cell carcinoma.

V gene TRBV29-1 combines with J gene TRBJ1-2; D not resolved. Deletions cut 4 bases from V and 4 bases from J, with 13 bases between. Per germline, CDR1 SQVTM and CDR2 ANQGSEA. CDR3 size: 13 residues. The CDR3 DNA follows: TGCAGCGTTGGGACGGAGCGAATCTATGGCTACACCTTC. Encoded protein: CSVGTERIYGYTF.

The J gene is TRBJ2-3, the V gene TRBV18; 14 bases map to TRBD2. The V segment lost 2 bases and the J segment 5 bases; nucleotides outside the gene matches: 3. This CDR3 contains 16 residues. Germline V lookup: CDR1 KGHSH, CDR2 LQKENI. CDR3 in DNA: TGTGCCAGCTCACCAGGGACTAGCGGGGGAGGAGATACGCAGTATTTT. This codes for CASSPGTSGGGDTQYF.

V and J are TRBV9 and TRBJ2-3, with D possibly being TRBD2 (6 bases). The CDR3 sequence is 15 residues long. The V and J ends lost 2 bases and 7 bases respectively, with 17 bases between them. Germline CDR1 SGDLS, CDR2 YYNGEE. The CDR3: CASSVGGAAGNTQYF. As DNA, the CDR3 is TGTGCCAGCAGCGTTGGCGGGGCCGCGGGGAATACGCAGTATTTT. Combining the CDR3 with reference TRBV9 and TRBJ2-3 gives the whole variable domain DSGVTQTPKHLITATGQRVTLRCSPRSGDLSVYWYQQSLDQGLQFLIQYYNGEERAKGNILERFSAQQFPDLHSELNLSSLELGDSALYFCASSVGGAAGNTQYFGPGTRLTVL.

This clone was seen more than once but under ten times. The genes are TRBV4-2 and TRBJ2-3; the match to TRBD2 covers 11 bases. V gave up 4 bases and J gave up 2 bases; unmatched junction bases: 8. The germline gives CDR1 LGHNA, CDR2 YNFKEQ. The CDR3 covers 17 residues. CDR3 sequence reads: CASSPYTSGGSTDTQYF. The CDR3 nucleotides are TGTGCCAGCAGCCCATATACTAGCGGGGGCTCCACAGATACGCAGTATTTT.

This rearrangement joins TRBV7-9 to TRBJ2-2; TRBD2 might be the D (5 bases). The CDR3 is made up of 14 amino acids. Trimming took 0 bases from V and 7 from J, leaving 9 bases between them. Germline-derived CDR1 and CDR2 are SEHNR and FQNEAQ (reference sequence). CDR3 nucleotides: TGTGCCAGCAGCTTAGCGGCTAGCATCGGGGAGCTGTTTTTT. Its translation is CASSLAASIGELFF.

This chain uses TRBV11-1 with TRBJ2-1; TRBD1 matches 8 bases. Germline trimming cut 3 bases from V and 9 bases from J; bases unmatched to any gene: 7. Germline CDR1 is SGHAT and CDR2 is FQDESV (reference sequence). The CDR3 has 14 residues. The CDR3 spells CASSLATGAGEQFF. The CDR3 nucleotides read TGTGCCAGCAGCTTGGCGACAGGGGCTGGTGAGCAGTTCTTC.

V gene TRBV2 combines with J gene TRBJ1-2, with D hard to call. Germline CDR1 is SNHLY and CDR2 is FYNNEI. V was pared by 4 bases and J by 2 bases, with 11 bases between. The CDR3 covers 14 residues. As DNA, the CDR3 is TGTGCCAGCAGTGTTAAGAGGGAGAACTATGGCTACACCTTC. Its protein is CASSVKRENYGYTF. Combining the CDR3 with reference TRBV2 and TRBJ1-2 gives the whole variable domain EPEVTQTPSHQVTQMGQEVILRCVPISNHLYFYWYRQILGQKVEFLVSFYNNEISEKSEIFDDQFSVERPDGSNFTLKIRSTKLEDSAMYFCASSVKRENYGYTFGSGTRLTVV.

The chain couples TRBV19 to TRBJ2-7; weak D call: TRBD1 (6 bases). The V end lost 5 bases, the J end lost 1 base, and 12 bases lay between the germline ends. The CDR3 is made up of 14 amino acids. Germline lookup yields CDR1 LNHDA and CDR2 SQIVND (reference sequence). The CDR3 here is CASSPRTESYEQYF. The CDR3, as DNA: TGTGCCAGTAGTCCCCGGACAGAGTCCTACGAGCAGTACTTC. The full variable domain, with the rest looked up from reference TRBV19 and TRBJ2-7, is DGGITQSPKYLFRKEGQNVTLSCEQNLNHDAMYWYRQDPGQGLRLIYYSQIVNDFQKGDIAEGYSVSREKKESFPLTVTSAQKNPTAFYLCASSPRTESYEQYFGPGTRLTVT.

This clone was found a few times. This chain joins TRBV10-3 and TRBJ2-7; TRBD1 is a possible D gene (6 bases). Germline loops: CDR1 ENHRY, CDR2 SYGVKD. V was trimmed by 4 bases and J by 4 bases, leaving 14 bases between them. The CDR3 length is 14 residues. The CDR3 nucleotides are TGTGCCATCAGTGGGGAGACAGGAGGTTACGAGCAGTACTTC. This encodes CAISGETGGYEQYF.

The chain links TRBV7-9 to TRBJ1-1, with D uncertain. Germline V gene lookup returns CDR1 SEHNR and CDR2 FQNEAQ (reference sequence). The CDR3 extends over 11 amino acids. V lost 5 bases and J lost 11, with 12 bases in between. CDR3 in DNA: TGTGCCAGCAGCCCACAAATCCGGGCTTTCTTT. The encoded protein is CASSPQIRAFF.

This clone was found once. This chain uses TRBV4-1 with TRBJ1-3; tentatively, D is TRBD1 (5 bases). The CDR3 runs 17 residues. V lost 0 bases and J 0 bases, leaving 12 bases between the germline ends. Germline V gives CDR1 MGHRA, CDR2 YSYEKL. This CDR3 is CASSQDRGDISGNTIYF. The CDR3 DNA follows: TGCGCCAGCAGCCAAGATAGGGGAGACATCTCTGGAAACACCATATATTTT.

This chain connects TRBV11-2 to TRBJ2-1; the match to TRBD2 covers 8 bases. The CDR3 has 15 amino acids. Germline assignment: CDR1 SGHAT and CDR2 FQNNGV. Trimming took 5 bases from V and 10 from J; bases not matched to a gene: 13. The CDR3 DNA reads as TGTGCCAGCAGCCCCCGCGGGACTAGGATAGGGGAGCAGTTCTTC. Its translation: CASSPRGTRIGEQFF.

In DNA, the CDR3 is TGTGCCAGCCTAAAGTGGTCAGGTGAAGCTTTCTTT. Protein product: CASLKWSGEAFF. This rearrangement joins TRBV2 to TRBJ1-1; D uncertain. The germline CDR1 and CDR2 sequences are SNHLY and FYNNEI. The CDR3 is 12 residues long. Trimming pared 8 bases from V and 7 bases from J, leaving 14 bases between.

The rearrangement links TRBV10-3 to TRBJ2-5, with D possibly matching TRBD1 (5 bases). The V end was cut by 4 bases, the J end by 2 bases, with 8 bases between. This CDR3 has 13 amino acids. The germline gives CDR1 ENHRY, CDR2 SYGVKD. This chain's CDR3 is CAISARGQETQYF. In DNA form, the CDR3 reads TGTGCCATCAGTGCTAGGGGTCAAGAGACCCAGTACTTC.

The chain links TRBV6-5 to TRBJ1-1; D is ambiguous. CDR1 is MNHEY and CDR2 is SVGAGI in the germline V gene. V was clipped by 6 bases and J by 11 bases, with 25 bases between them. This CDR3 region has 15 residues. In DNA form, the CDR3 reads TGTGCCAGCAGCCACGCTCGGAATCTGCTGGTAGGGGCTTTCTTT. It is translated as CASSHARNLLVGAFF.

J is TRBJ2-1 and V is TRBV7-9; D may match TRBD1 or TRBD2 (5 bases each). This CDR3 is built from 14 residues. CDR1 is SEHNR, CDR2 FQNEAQ, per germline (reference sequence). V lost 1 base and J lost 5, with 9 bases in between. CDR3 nucleotide sequence: TGTGCCAGCAGCTTAGTGGGACGGAACAATGAGCAGTTCTTC. Protein product: CASSLVGRNNEQFF.

The chain links TRBV19 to TRBJ1-1, with 7 positions matching TRBD1. The germline V gene has CDR1 LNHDA and CDR2 SQIVND (reference sequence). J gave up 6 bases and V 6 bases, and 10 bases lay outside the gene matches. The CDR3 is made up of 14 amino acids. The chain's CDR3 is CASSVRQGGAEAFF. Here the CDR3 DNA reads TGTGCCAGTAGCGTCCGACAGGGAGGGGCTGAAGCTTTCTTT.

V and J are TRBV7-2 and TRBJ1-6; D gene uncertain. The V gene's germline CDR1 is SGHTA and CDR2 FQGNSA. The CDR3 runs 12 residues. Trimming removed 4 bases at V and 2 bases at J, with 0 bases between. The CDR3 coding sequence is TGTGCCAGCAGCTCCTATAATTCACCCCTCCACTTT. It codes for CASSSYNSPLHF.

The rearrangement joins TRBV2 to TRBJ1-4; D remains unclear. In germline, CDR1 is SNHLY, CDR2 FYNNEI. The CDR3 has 16 residues. Between the trimmed V and J ends, which lost 5 bases and 5 bases, there was a span of 18 bases. As DNA, the CDR3 is TGTGCCAGCAGTAAGGAGAAGGGCGGAATAAATGAAAAACTGTTTTTT. The encoded protein is CASSKEKGGINEKLFF.

In this sample, this clone turned up once. The V call is TRBV28, the J call TRBJ2-7; 10 bases line up with TRBD2. Unmatched junction bases numbered 7, after V lost 3 bases and J lost 2 bases. This CDR3 is 16 amino acids long. Germline assignment: CDR1 MDHEN and CDR2 SYDVKM. CDR3 DNA: TGTGCCAGCAGTTTGACCGGGACTAGCGAGACCTACGAGCAGTACTTC. Encoded protein: CASSLTGTSETYEQYF. The variable domain in full, with the rest retrieved from reference TRBV28 and TRBJ2-7, is DVKVTQSSRYLVKRTGEKVFLECVQDMDHENMFWYRQDPGLGLRLIYFSYDVKMKEKGDIPEGYSVSREKKERFSLILESASTNQTSMYLCASSLTGTSETYEQYFGPGTRLTVT.

The V and J genes are TRBV27 and TRBJ2-3; D gene ambiguous. The CDR3 contains 13 residues. Trimming removed 2 bases from V and 8 bases from J, with 11 bases in between. CDR1 and CDR2 from the germline V gene are MNHEY and SMNVEV (reference sequence). CDR3 protein: CASSLPGRATQYF. Written as DNA, the CDR3 is TGTGCCAGCAGTTTACCCGGTCGCGCTACGCAGTATTTT.

This sequence joins TRBV9 and TRBJ2-5, with a possible D match to TRBD2 (6 bases). Germline values: CDR1 SGDLS, CDR2 YYNGEE. Trimming took 0 bases from V and 4 from J, leaving 10 bases between them. The CDR3 covers 14 residues. CDR3 sequence reads: CASSVGGSGETQYF. The CDR3 DNA is TGTGCCAGCAGCGTAGGGGGTAGCGGAGAGACCCAGTACTTC.

The genes are TRBV11-3 and TRBJ2-3; D is perhaps TRBD2 (5 bases). Per germline, CDR1 SGHNT and CDR2 YENEEA. The CDR3 totals 14 residues. V lost 3 bases, J lost 6 bases, and 13 bases lay in between. CDR3 bases: TGTGCCAGCAGCTTGGCGGGCCATGGGGATACGCAGTATTTT. This translates into CASSLAGHGDTQYF.

V and J are TRBV6-6 and TRBJ2-7; D is unresolved. The V and J ends lost 6 bases and 1 base respectively, with 10 bases between them. The CDR3 loop spans 13 amino acids. Looked up from germline, CDR1 is MNHNY and CDR2 is SVGAGI (reference sequence). The DNA for the CDR3 is TGTGCCAGCAGGGTACAGATTTCCTACGAGCAGTACTTC. Amino acids: CASRVQISYEQYF.

The chain couples TRBV30 to TRBJ1-1; TRBD1 aligns across 8 bases. Trimming cost V 3 bases and J 5 bases; bases outside gene matches: 8. Germline loops: CDR1 GTSNPN, CDR2 SVGIG (reference sequence). The CDR3 runs to 14 residues. In DNA form, the CDR3 reads TGTGCCTGGAGAAGAAAACAGGGGGATACTGAAGCTTTCTTT. Its translation: CAWRRKQGDTEAFF.

The V call is TRBV29-1, the J call TRBJ2-3; tentatively, D is TRBD1 (5 bases). Trimming left V 4 bases short and J 3 bases short, with 11 bases between. Germline V lookup: CDR1 SQVTM, CDR2 ANQGSEA. CDR3 length: 13 residues. Written as DNA, the CDR3 is TGCAGCGTTGTTGGCAGGGTTACAGATACGCAGTATTTT. It is translated as CSVVGRVTDTQYF.

The chain combines TRBV18 with TRBJ1-6; 8 bases match TRBD1. The V and J ends lost 3 bases and 5 bases, in that order; junction bases with no gene match: 3. CDR1 is KGHSH, CDR2 LQKENI, per germline. CDR3 length: 15 amino acids. The CDR3 reads CASSPTTGDNSPLHF. Here the CDR3 DNA reads TGTGCCAGCTCACCGACGACAGGGGATAATTCACCCCTCCACTTT.

The chain is built from TRBV7-8 and TRBJ1-2, with 10 bases that match TRBD1. Germline trimming cut 0 bases from V and 2 bases from J; bases unmatched to any gene: 0. CDR1 SGHVS and CDR2 FQNEAQ come from the germline V gene. This CDR3 spans 15 amino acids. This CDR3 reads CASSLAGQGNYGYTF. The CDR3 DNA sequence: TGTGCCAGCAGCTTAGCGGGACAGGGGAACTATGGCTACACCTTC.